Sequencing of this T cell receptor beta chain was carried out in a study of blood T cells in healthy people across ages (dated by TCRdb to 2014 to 2015). Background for the entire study: In model experiments, roughly one uniquely barcoded TCR beta cDNA molecule per two T cells was captured by template switching. Age-related changes in TCR beta repertoire diversity were measured in the study by deep sequencing normalized with unique cDNA molecular identifiers. Donors were grouped into four age groups: young (average roughly 15 years), middle-aged (less than 40), aged (approximately 67) and long-lived (approximately 81). To avoid experimental bias, donors of different ages were distributed randomly across sequencing lanes. The study analyzed two additional independent replicas of 1 million unique cDNA reads from the same blood draw for two donors, one aged 18 to 30 and one aged 80 or older.

Donors were 30 to 45 systemically healthy Caucasian individuals from Russia aged roughly 6 to 95 years. Around 10 milliliters of peripheral blood were collected from each donor into EDTA-treated Vacutainer tubes. Ficoll-Paque density-gradient centrifugation was used to isolate PBMCs, with at least 7 million per sample. Total RNA was extracted from PBMCs with Trizol reagent, with at least 5.5 micrograms obtained per sample. For every donor, flow cytometry on a PBMC aliquot measured the percentage of naive CD45RAhigh/CD27high T cells. The receptor library was made with 5' RACE. The sequencing machine was an Illumina HiSeq 2500. A second PCR of roughly 7 to 12 cycles was run with a J-beta primer mix and a sample-barcoded 5' primer. A template-switch 5' adaptor carrying 12 random nucleotides introduced a unique molecular identifier onto each TCR beta cDNA molecule. At least 3 million CDR3-containing paired-end reads were obtained from each sample. The Mint cDNA synthesis kit, primed by a TRBC-specific oligonucleotide, was used to synthesize first-strand cDNA from all RNA. After uracil-DNA glycosylase treatment, a first 18-cycle PCR used universal primers M1SS and BC2_uni_R on all cDNA. As for how the authors treated the data: Each sample was normalized by randomly selecting 1 million high-quality reads, each carrying a distinct molecular identifier. Instead of being binned into consensus sequences, reads with shared molecular identifiers were discarded. MiTCR, with a Q25 quality threshold and the strictest error-elimination algorithm, was used for CDR3 identification, clonotype clustering and error correction. Lower-bound total TCR beta diversity was estimated with a nonparametric unseen species model using Euler transformation. TCRdb reworked the public reads: Q25 trimming with fastp, MiXCR clone assembly, productive beta chains retained. Identical CDR3 protein sequences are pooled into one entry, listed with their most common genes and DNA. The V and J calls and clone size come from TCRdb's table, not from the authors' own analysis. The sample data list roughly 2 million distinct CDR3 sequences, and about 50% of these were observed just once. The leading ten clones occupy roughly 2% of the sample.

CDR1 SGHTA and CDR2 FQGNSA were looked up in the germline V gene. Here V drops 4 bases and J drops 3 bases, and the junction holds 9 bases not matched to any gene. The CDR3 spans 16 residues, from the cysteine through the phenylalanine. Kept here is only the CDR3 DNA, which spans 48 bases and is read in frame from base 1. Regarding this clonotype: The clone's antigen remains unknown. Base qualities are missing; no much larger clone stands one base away.

Overall study results and their limits: Estimates of total diversity based on one million sequenced T cells were considered lower bounds and underestimates. Observed TCR beta diversity correlated strongly with the percentage of naive T cells measured by flow cytometry. Compared with the aged group, the long-lived group had more naive CD4+ T cells, fewer expanded clones and increased TCR diversity, suggesting age selection. As age increased, observed TCR beta diversity per million T cells dropped in a roughly linear way, and a significant reduction was already evident by age 40. Because profiling used bulk unsorted PBMCs, naive and antigen-experienced compartments could not be compared conclusively. Because the CMV infection status of the donors was unknown, age-related changes in expanded clonotypes may potentially have been confounded.

This receptor chain uses TRBV7-2 and TRBJ1-5; 7 central bases correspond to TRBD1. This receptor was identified in a middle-aged woman in good health. The sequencing input was blood. The CDR3 sequence is CASSSPGQVHNQPQHF. In nucleotide form, the sequence is TGTGCCAGCAGCTCACCCGGACAGGTCCACAATCAGCCCCAGCATTTT.